The 14 T cell receptor beta chains reported below all come from one sample, sequenced in a study of cytomegalovirus exposure and HLA in healthy donors. The data were produced by immunoSEQ multiplex PCR, yet TCRdb's version contains in-frame clones alone and is incomplete. The data show 120,000 to 150,000 clones, about 91% seen once. The source material was PBMCs. These receptors all stem from a man younger than 30 in good health and CMV-seropositive.

The chain is built from TRBV29-1 and TRBJ1-1; 7 positions match TRBD1. CDR1 and CDR2 (germline): SQVTM, ANQGSEA. After removal of 7 bases from V and 5 bases from J, the junction contained 7 bases not matched to a gene. This CDR3 is 12 amino acids long. The CDR3 sequence is CSARDSLTEAFF. CDR3 nucleotides: TGCAGCGCCCGGGACAGCCTGACTGAAGCTTTCTTT. Using reference TRBV29-1 and TRBJ1-1 for the parts outside the CDR3, the full variable domain is SAVISQKPSRDICQRGTSLTIQCQVDSQVTMMFWYRQQPGQSLTLIATANQGSEATYESGFVIDKFPISRPNLTFSTLTVSNMSPEDSSIYLCSARDSLTEAFFGQGTRLTVV.

The chain employs TRBV7-9 and TRBJ1-1, with TRBD1 as a possible D gene (5 bases). Germline-derived CDR1 and CDR2 are SEHNR and FQNEAQ (reference sequence). V gave up 5 bases and J gave up 0 bases, with 7 bases separating them. CDR3 length equals 13 residues. This chain's CDR3 is CASSPTVNTEAFF. DNA for the CDR3: TGTGCCAGCAGCCCGACAGTGAACACTGAAGCTTTCTTT.

The chain uses TRBV30 and TRBJ1-2; no firm D call. The CDR3 loop spans 11 amino acids. Trimming removed 1 base at V and 4 bases at J, with 4 bases between. Germline V gene sequence: CDR1 GTSNPN, CDR2 SVGIG (reference sequence). In nucleotides, the CDR3 is TGTGCCTGGAGTGGGAGCTATGGCTACACCTTC. Protein: CAWSGSYGYTF.

The CDR3 DNA reads TGTGCCAGCAGCCCCATCCAGCGCATACAGGGGGTGAAGTACGAGCAGTACTTC. Protein product: CASSPIQRIQGVKYEQYF. J is TRBJ2-7 and V is TRBV11-2, with 8 bases that match TRBD1. Per the germline V gene, CDR1 is SGHAT and CDR2 is FQNNGV. The CDR3 spans 18 residues. The trim removed 5 bases at V and 4 bases at J, leaving 19 bases unmatched.

The genes are TRBV12-5 and TRBJ2-3, with a tentative D call TRBD2 (6 bases). Trimming stripped 5 bases from V and 2 bases from J, with 17 bases between. Germline CDR1 LGHNT, CDR2 FRNRAP. The CDR3 covers 16 residues. CDR3 DNA sequence: TGTGCTAGTGGTCCACGGGTAGCGGCCCACACAGATACGCAGTATTTT. It translates to CASGPRVAAHTDTQYF.

This chain links TRBV6-5 with TRBJ1-5, with 9 bases aligning to TRBD1. Germline V gives CDR1 MNHEY, CDR2 SVGAGI. The V gene end was trimmed by 0 bases and the J gene end by 7 bases; junction bases not matched to a gene: 7. The CDR3 runs to 16 residues. The CDR3 sequence is CASSYSSGQGSQPQHF. The DNA for the CDR3 is TGTGCCAGCAGTTACTCTTCGGGACAGGGCTCGCAGCCCCAGCATTTT.

This rearrangement joins TRBV28 to TRBJ1-1; D ambiguous. CDR1 is MDHEN and CDR2 is SYDVKM in the germline V gene. Trimming removed 10 bases from V and 3 bases from J, with 18 bases in between. The CDR3 extends over 14 amino acids. CDR3 nucleotides: TGTGCCACCAAAGGCCCAAGGGAGGACACTGAAGCTTTCTTT. This gives the protein CATKGPREDTEAFF.

The chain employs TRBV4-1 and TRBJ2-5; maybe TRBD2 (5 bases). This CDR3 region has 15 residues. Germline V lookup: CDR1 MGHRA, CDR2 YSYEKL. Trimming stripped 0 bases from V and 3 bases from J, with 11 bases between. CDR3 in amino acids: CASSQEDFGKETQYF. As DNA, the CDR3 is TGCGCCAGCAGCCAAGAGGACTTCGGAAAAGAGACCCAGTACTTC.

The chain uses TRBV2 and TRBJ2-2, with 11 bases aligning to TRBD2. CDR1 and CDR2 from the germline V gene are SNHLY and FYNNEI. The trim removed 7 bases at V and 0 bases at J, leaving 1 base unmatched. The CDR3 spans 15 residues. As DNA, the CDR3 is TGTGCCAGCACTAGCGGGGGGCCGAACACCGGGGAGCTGTTTTTT. Translated, it gives CASTSGGPNTGELFF.

This chain uses TRBV4-1 with TRBJ1-2; 9 nucleotides agree with TRBD1. The length of the CDR3 is 15 residues. Germline trimming cut 0 bases from V and 7 bases from J; bases unmatched to any gene: 6. Germline-derived CDR1 and CDR2 are MGHRA and YSYEKL. Written as DNA, the CDR3 is TGCGCCAGCAGCCAAGAAGGCACAGGGGGCTTTGGCTACACCTTC. Its translation: CASSQEGTGGFGYTF.

This clone was found a few times. V and J are TRBV6-5 and TRBJ2-1; 10 nucleotides agree with TRBD1. This CDR3 contains 14 residues. Germline trimming cut 6 bases from V and 8 bases from J; bases unmatched to any gene: 7. Germline lookup yields CDR1 MNHEY and CDR2 SVGAGI. CDR3 bases: TGTGCCAGCAGACGCGACAGGGGGCGAGATGAGCAGTTCTTC. Translated, it gives CASRRDRGRDEQFF.

The chain couples TRBV5-4 to TRBJ1-1; no firm D call. From germline, CDR1 is SGHNT and CDR2 YYREEE (reference sequence). This CDR3 comprises 14 residues. V was shortened by 4 bases and J by 5 bases, with 15 bases between the two germline ends. This CDR3 is CASSQRGVGTEAFF. The CDR3 bases are TGTGCCAGCAGCCAACGCGGGGTGGGAACTGAAGCTTTCTTT.

The table lists this clone with a count of one. The rearrangement uses TRBV7-9 and TRBJ1-2; 7 bases map to TRBD1. This CDR3 is built from 14 residues. Germline V gene lookup returns CDR1 SEHNR and CDR2 FQNEAQ (reference sequence). The V gene end was trimmed by 7 bases and the J gene end by 6 bases; junction bases not matched to a gene: 11. The CDR3: CASTRQGSAHGYTF. Written as DNA, the CDR3 is TGTGCCAGCACCCGACAGGGATCGGCGCATGGCTACACCTTC.

This chain joins TRBV5-4 and TRBJ2-7, with 9 bases lining up with TRBD1. Trimming removed 3 bases from V and 5 bases from J; junction bases left unmatched: 12. The germline V gene encodes CDR1 SGHNT and CDR2 YYREEE (reference sequence). This CDR3 is 16 amino acids long. The CDR3 sequence is CASSSSGTGSYNEQYF. The CDR3 DNA sequence: TGTGCCAGCAGCTCGTCCGGGACAGGGAGTTACAACGAGCAGTACTTC.